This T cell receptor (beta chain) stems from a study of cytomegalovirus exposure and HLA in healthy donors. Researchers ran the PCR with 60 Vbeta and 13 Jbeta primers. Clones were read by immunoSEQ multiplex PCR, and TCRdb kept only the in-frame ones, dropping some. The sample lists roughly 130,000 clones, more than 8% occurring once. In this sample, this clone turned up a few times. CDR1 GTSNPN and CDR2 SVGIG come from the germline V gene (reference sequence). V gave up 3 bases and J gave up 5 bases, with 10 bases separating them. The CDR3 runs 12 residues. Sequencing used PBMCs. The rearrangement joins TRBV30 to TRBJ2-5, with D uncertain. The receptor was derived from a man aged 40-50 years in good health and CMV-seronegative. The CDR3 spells CAWSTSLETQYF. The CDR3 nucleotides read TGTGCCTGGAGCACGAGTCTGGAGACCCAGTACTTC.